This T cell receptor beta chain was observed in a study of cytomegalovirus exposure and HLA in healthy donors (TCRdb year 2017). Regarding the complete study: An earlier analysis of roughly 610 of the donors reported 276 Gb of sequence data and 100 million to 120 million unique TCR beta sequences obtained from roughly 180 million T cells. An early release that covered about 600 HLA-typed donors contained around 300 gigabases of sequencing data and tens of millions of unique TCR sequences. The genetic ancestry cluster associated with self-reported Caucasian donors included about 81% of the roughly 390 genotyped donors. The study was designed to test whether signatures of past pathogen exposure could be identified by cataloging public T cell receptors. The study used immunosequencing to profile the T cell repertoires of under 700 subjects and linked those repertoires to cytomegalovirus serostatus. In addition to the first cohort of around 670 subjects, a separate validation cohort of approximately 110 different subjects was used. To predict cytomegalovirus infection status, the study combined high-throughput TCR immunosequencing, statistical association of individual TCRs with disease status, and machine learning. To study patterns of TCR occurrence, a later analysis re-analyzed previously published TCR beta repertoires from under 750 donors and added high-resolution HLA genotyping. The later analysis used no new phenotypic data to find candidate immune exposures, relying instead on TCR beta sequences and their occurrence across donors. In an earlier analysis of over 550 of the donors, high-throughput TCR beta sequencing was used to judge whether each TCR beta V gene segment behaved as functional or pseudogenic. Donor age, sex, ethnicity and CMV serostatus were compiled together with the repertoire data. In a later genetic analysis, genome-wide SNP genotypes for about three fifths of the roughly 670 donors were used, and that subset was treated as a discovery cohort. Every repertoire in the discovery cohort had been generated on one and the same sequencing platform. HLA typing included class I and class II loci at four-digit resolution. The number of donors typed differed by locus, with 629-630 for A, B, C, DRB1 and DQB1, roughly 520 for DQA1, 600 to 610 for DPA1, and over 400 for DPB1. About five DR-DQ haplotypes were handled as single units for association and clustering because linkage in the cohort was strong. Among 350 to 400 genotyped donors of the cohort, an average of around 240,000 unique TCR beta nucleotide sequences were sequenced per donor, roughly 20% of them non-productive.

Study-wide conclusions, independent of this receptor: Because HLA typing was unavailable for some donors at each locus, only the typed subset was used in association tests. Most TCR sequences were observed very rarely across donors, whereas some public TCRs were present in many individuals. Strong co-occurrence of HLA alleles, especially DR and DQ, made assigning TCR associations to individual alleles difficult. Only TCR beta chains were sequenced in this cohort, and the absence of alpha or paired-chain data limited detectable features. Because counts were too low, more than 15 rarely observed V segments, including chromosome 9 orphons, were left out of the earlier analysis of a few hundred of the donors. According to a later analysis, most CMV-associated TCR beta chains appeared to be HLA-restricted, and the HLA associations seemed to be driven largely by CMV exposure. A later analysis found that TCR association rates varied across HLA loci, with DRB1 alleles showing the most associated TCRs and HLA-C alleles the fewest. The study gave a list of about 160 TCR beta chains associated with cytomegalovirus. A group of highly shared sequence variants was considered likely to be a technical artifact of the sequencing pipeline. The classifier was reported to diagnose cytomegalovirus status with high specificity and sensitivity in both the original cohort and the validation cohort. A later genetic analysis associated a missense DCLRE1C variant with V-gene and J-gene trimming of TCR beta chains, and an independent cohort replicated the association. A further reported finding was that TCR beta sequences accurately predicted the HLA-A and HLA-B alleles for most subjects in the first cohort. In a later analysis, around 17,000 TCR beta sequences were associated with specific HLA alleles at a false discovery rate of 0.05. For the cohort, immune exposure information was limited to CMV serostatus. The 87-base-pair reads could not distinguish some IMGT-functional V segments, including TRBV6-2 and TRBV6-3, so those segments were excluded. Compared with the approximately 670-donor mean, donors in an Asian-associated ancestry cluster had fewer N-insertions in productive TCRs, according to a later genetic analysis. In a later analysis, HLA-associated TCR beta chains showed more clonal expansion and lower generation probabilities than non-associated chains that were equally common. The authors suggested that the approach could potentially be extended to other disease states and immunological phenotypes. According to a later analysis, parvovirus B19, influenza, CMV and Epstein-Barr virus appeared linked to several top co-occurrence clusters. Correlated functional status among segregating V segments might be attributable to linkage disequilibrium, but an unknown experimental factor could not be ruled out. The presence/absence analyses assumed that sequencing depth was roughly uniform across donors, and that assumption may not be true. In vitro tests confirmed that a few of the cytomegalovirus-associated TCR beta chains recognize cytomegalovirus antigens. In an earlier analysis of several hundred of the donors, most TCR beta V segments were observed in productive rearrangements about 87% or about 30% of the time, broadly matching IMGT annotations.

The germline V and J ends show losses of 4 bases and 4 bases respectively, and no gene match explains 9 bases of the junction. CDR1 is given as SGHNT and CDR2 as YENEEA, both from the germline V gene. The CDR3 contains 16 residues, cysteine and phenylalanine counted. The DNA shown is the 48-base CDR3, in frame from base 1. In regard to this clone: The target of this receptor is not known. No base quality information exists; no much larger clone differs at one position.

In total, approximately 690 healthy bone marrow donors made up the cohort. Cohort members were all nominally healthy when sampled, although unrecorded immune exposures were likely present. The donor tested CMV seropositive and was one of the 289 seropositive cohort members. A peripheral blood sample was collected from each donor, and TCR beta sequencing was performed on peripheral blood mononuclear cells. The Qiagen DNeasy Blood Extraction Kit was used to extract genomic DNA from the blood cell samples. The method was the immunoSEQ multiplex PCR assay. For the multiplex PCR, a mixture combining 60 forward primers for TCR Vbeta segments and 13 reverse primers for TCR Jbeta segments was used. A multiplex PCR assay on genomic DNA amplified the CDR3 region of rearranged TCR beta genes. On the Illumina HiSeq System, the amplified TCR beta libraries were sequenced as 87-base-pair reads. For the original study's pipeline: In a later analysis, approximately 74 million unique TCR beta chains were counted across the approximately 670 repertoires, and roughly 11 million of these chains were shared by at least two donors. A nearest-neighbor algorithm error-corrected the raw reads and collapsed the reads into unique sequences, merging closely related sequences to remove PCR and sequencing errors. V, D and J gene segments were assigned by aligning CDR3 sequences to IMGT reference sequences. Each retained sequence needed at least a six-nucleotide match to both a V gene segment and a J gene segment. A rearrangement counted as productive if the CDR3 had no stop codons and remained in frame with V and J, and every other rearrangement counted as non-productive. Following IMGT convention, CDR3 was defined as the stretch from the second conserved V-encoded cysteine up to the conserved J-encoded phenylalanine. The earlier analysis of about 610 of the donors excluded sequences that lacked an unambiguous match to a single V gene segment. An earlier analysis of some 500 of the donors classified V segments as functional when productive rearrangements were above 56.7% and as segregating when the standard deviation between donors was above 5%. A statistical classification framework was built for diagnosing cytomegalovirus status from the catalog of TCR beta chain sequences. V and J gene assignment, in a later analysis, came from comparing TCR nucleotide sequences with IMGT/GENE-DB human TR gene sequences. In a later analysis, CDR3 sequences and most-parsimonious VDJ recombination scenarios were assigned using the TCRdist pipeline. In a later analysis, each TCR beta chain was defined by its CDR3 amino acid sequence together with its V-gene family, and reads lacking a unique V-gene family were excluded. As a way to deal with suspected cross-contamination and a sequencing artifact, a later analysis dropped hundreds of nucleotide sequences that were highly shared and had low generation probability. In a later analysis, a clonal expansion index for each public chain was calculated from normalized within-repertoire ranks of inferred template counts. A later analysis computed generation probabilities with a VDJ recombination model fitted to out-of-frame rearrangements, and checked the results against IGoR. In a later analysis, TCR-TCR, TCR-HLA and TCR-CMV co-occurrence was scored with hypergeometric tests, and a repertoire-size bias correction was applied to TCR pairs. In a later analysis, false discovery rates were estimated by permuting HLA or CMV assignments 20 times. A later analysis grouped co-occurring TCRs with DBSCAN, adding TCRdist sequence similarity when clustering within HLA-allele-positive subsets. Repertoires with fewer than 30,000 or more than 120,000 public chains, plus five repertoires with anomalous nucleotide sharing, were excluded from co-occurrence clustering. As stored in TCRdb, this immuneACCESS dataset retains in-frame rearrangements with V and J assigned. A fraction of the clones does not appear; measured against another copy, unresolved V genes explain less than half of the discrepancy, and the remainder lacks a known reason. The D gene and trimming were derived from the DNA, and the V and J assignments and clone size from that table. The sample profile shows approximately 190,000 clones; approximately 82% of them were found once. Jointly, the top ten make up 2.1% of the sample.

The sequenced sample consisted of PBMCs. This receptor was taken from a young woman in good health and CMV-seropositive. The chain is made from TRBV11-3 and TRBJ2-2, with 7 central nucleotides matching TRBD2. The CDR3 reads as follows: CASSSRGLPSTGELFF. The nucleotide sequence reads as follows: TGTGCCAGCAGCTCGAGGGGACTACCGAGCACCGGGGAGCTGTTTTTT.